This is a list of T cell receptor beta chains from one sample in a study of shared clonotypes between healthy human individuals. Data came from immunoSEQ multiplex PCR; TCRdb stores just in-frame clones and leaves some out. The data contain approximately 2,000,000 clones, 85% to 95% of them singletons. What was sequenced was naive CD4+ T cells from PBMCs. The receptors were gathered from a man younger than 30 in good health. Some clones in this sample may be carry-over from other donors' samples. CDR3s leave out the opening cysteine and the closing phenylalanine or tryptophan.

V,J,CDR3
TRBV6-1,TRBJ1-3,ASSEVEPSSGNTIY
TRBV5-5,TRBJ2-5,ASSLLTPKETQY
TRBV6-5,TRBJ1-5,ASSYPRTGRDQPQH
TRBV7-3,TRBJ2-6,ASSLRRFGTGSSGANVLT
TRBV2,TRBJ2-1,ASSIRQGGNEQF
TRBV7-3,TRBJ1-3,ASSPPDNSGNTIY
TRBV6-1,TRBJ2-2,ASSEGGAGANTGELF
TRBV4-2,TRBJ2-7,ASSPPGQGARKQY
TRBV6-5,TRBJ1-1,ASSYQTTAVTEAF
TRBV28,TRBJ1-5,ASSPPRLRDTYGGNQPQH
TRBV4-1,TRBJ2-7,ASSHRGGLAGGSYEQY
TRBV30,TRBJ2-3,AWSVLRSGRTTYTDTQY
TRBV7-9,TRBJ1-2,ASSLVTELYGYT
TRBV6-5,TRBJ2-3,ASSSVKGYTDTQY
TRBV5-1,TRBJ2-7,ASSLAGLPYEQY
TRBV5-4,TRBJ1-2,ASSPGGGQGRNGYT
TRBV4-2,TRBJ1-6,ASRSLNSPLH
TRBV28,TRBJ2-7,ASSFPLTPGQGSYEQY
TRBV6-1,TRBJ2-5,ASSEPGGEDQETQY
TRBV7-9,TRBJ2-5,ASSRAGSSETQY
TRBV30,TRBJ2-5,AWSERGNPKRTQY
TRBV29-1,TRBJ2-7,SATGTGGSYEQY
TRBV5-1,TRBJ2-2,ASSLGWTGANLNTGELF
TRBV19,TRBJ1-2,ASSVRDRVHYGYT
TRBV30,TRBJ1-1,AWRGRIANTEAF
TRBV5-1,TRBJ2-5,ASSLVPLAPRGTQY
TRBV4-1,TRBJ2-5,ASSPRLDQETQY
TRBV4-2,TRBJ1-2,ASSQDQGGEYGYT
TRBV30,TRBJ1-4,AWSKGGDANEKLF
TRBV28,TRBJ1-1,ASLIPGQGSNEAF
TRBV5-1,TRBJ2-1,ASSLADEQF
TRBV7-3,TRBJ1-2,ASSTDRGPVLSGYT
TRBV29-1,TRBJ1-1,SVGTGTEAF
TRBV28,TRBJ2-1,ASSSRLAGSYNEQF
TRBV5-1,TRBJ2-7,ASSFQGPSYEQY
TRBV18,TRBJ2-7,ASSPSTPGTGLHEQY
TRBV9,TRBJ1-1,ASSLRTGENTEAF
TRBV5-4,TRBJ2-2,ASNGGNTGELF
TRBV30,TRBJ1-5,AWSMGNQPQH
TRBV10-1,TRBJ2-2,ASSEQGCFGGWPHTGELF
TRBV2,TRBJ2-7,ASSGNTRSEQY
TRBV7-2,TRBJ2-7,ASSPGGASGLYEQY
TRBV5-1,TRBJ2-1,ASSSKSSGRPYNEQF
TRBV25-1,TRBJ1-3,ASSESLSGGNTIY
TRBV7-9,TRBJ2-7,ASSHVPWEQY
TRBV27,TRBJ2-1,ASSPRGLAGGPVEQF
TRBV7-3,TRBJ2-7,ASSPSDRYEQY
TRBV5-4,TRBJ2-7,ASSPGGQGAREQY
TRBV7-9,TRBJ2-2,ASSFEAGYDTGELF
TRBV9,TRBJ2-2,ASSVDLIAGGYTGELF
TRBV7-3,TRBJ2-3,ASSGYDSDTQY
TRBV5-1,TRBJ2-1,ASSLGGVGSYNEQF
TRBV5-1,TRBJ1-1,ASSFGSGLEAF
TRBV10-3,TRBJ2-7,AISTSGRPSYEQY